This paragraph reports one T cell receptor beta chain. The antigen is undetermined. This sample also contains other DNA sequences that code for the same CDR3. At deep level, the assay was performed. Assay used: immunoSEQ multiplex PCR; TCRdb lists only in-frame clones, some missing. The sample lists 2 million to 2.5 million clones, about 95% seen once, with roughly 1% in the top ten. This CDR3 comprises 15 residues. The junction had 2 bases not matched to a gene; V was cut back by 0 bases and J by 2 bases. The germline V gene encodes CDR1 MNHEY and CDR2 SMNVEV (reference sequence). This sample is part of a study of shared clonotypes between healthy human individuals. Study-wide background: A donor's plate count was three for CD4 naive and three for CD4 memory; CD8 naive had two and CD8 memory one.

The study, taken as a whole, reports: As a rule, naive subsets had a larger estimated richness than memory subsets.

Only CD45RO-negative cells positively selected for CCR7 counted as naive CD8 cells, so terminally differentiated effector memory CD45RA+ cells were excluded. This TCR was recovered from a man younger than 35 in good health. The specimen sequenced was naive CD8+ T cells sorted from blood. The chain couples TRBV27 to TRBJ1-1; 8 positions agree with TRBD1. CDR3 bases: TGTGCCAGCAGTTTATCCCAGGGGGCCAACACTGAAGCTTTCTTT. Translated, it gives CASSLSQGANTEAFF.